These 4 T cell receptor beta chains share one sample of origin, sequenced in a study of blood T cell repertoires in COVID-19. Profiling relied on immunoSEQ multiplex PCR, and the TCRdb table lists in-frame clones only, not all of them. The sample has under 200,000 clones, about 83% seen once; the top ten hold 7% to 9%. Sample: peripheral blood. All receptors come from a man aged 55 to 70 with acute or convalescent COVID-19.

This chain joins TRBV5-4 and TRBJ1-2, with D maybe TRBD1 (5 bases). The germline V and J ends were trimmed by 4 bases and 8 bases, with 21 bases remaining between them. The CDR3 spans 15 residues. Germline CDR1 and CDR2: SGHNT and YYREEE (reference sequence). CDR3 bases: TGTGCCAGCAGCCCCTCCTCTGGGGGGACGGGGGGCTACACCTTC. Translation: CASSPSSGGTGGYTF.

The V gene is TRBV2, the J gene TRBJ2-7; D uncertain. The CDR3 is made up of 15 amino acids. The V and J ends lost 7 bases and 6 bases respectively, with 22 bases between them. Germline CDR1 and CDR2: SNHLY and FYNNEI. CDR3 nucleotide sequence: TGTGCCAGCACCCCCATGGTGGTCCCAGGTGCCGAGCAGTACTTC. Translation gives CASTPMVVPGAEQYF.

The chain has TRBV2 and TRBJ2-7; D possibly corresponds to TRBD2 (5 bases). The V and J ends lost 8 bases and 3 bases respectively, with 8 bases between them. The length of the CDR3 is 11 residues. Per the germline V gene, CDR1 is SNHLY and CDR2 is FYNNEI. Written as DNA, the CDR3 is TGTGCCAGCGTCCGGGACTACGAGCAGTACTTC. This translates into CASVRDYEQYF.

The chain couples TRBV5-5 to TRBJ2-7; D not certain. Looked up from germline, CDR1 is SGHKS and CDR2 is YYEKEE (reference sequence). V shed 4 bases and J shed 2 bases, with 19 bases lying between them. The CDR3 totals 16 residues. The CDR3 DNA is TGTGCCAGCAGCCCCTCGACCGCGGCCCGCGCCTACGAGCAGTACTTC. Its translation: CASSPSTAARAYEQYF.